This T cell receptor beta chain originates from a study of long-term antiretroviral therapy in people with HIV. Looking at the study overall: A decade or so separates the oldest specimens from the later 2015 immediate-ART recommendation.

About this clone: Its antigen remains unidentified.

Whole-study results and caveats: Patients on ART gained diversity, which nonetheless stayed below transplant donor controls. Repertoire dominance by clones expanded before ART was seen at all time points.

The CDR3 is 14 residues long. The trim removed 4 bases at V and 6 bases at J, leaving 7 bases unmatched. CDR1 is MNHEY and CDR2 is SVGAGI in the germline V gene. At minimum, one pre-ART and two post-ART PBMC samples were obtained from each donor. The assay, immunoSEQ v3.0, was run at survey level. The method was immunoSEQ multiplex PCR; TCRdb's version includes in-frame clones alone and lacks a portion of them. The data contain around 15,000 clones, approximately 81% of them seen just once; the ten biggest clones take up around 5.3%. The input for sequencing was unsorted PBMCs, taken 0.5 years after starting antiretroviral therapy. This chain links TRBV6-5 with TRBJ2-7, with 9 bases matching TRBD1. The sequence was obtained from a woman between 40 and 50 years old with HIV. CDR3 region: CASSSTGTGFEQYF. CDR3 nucleotides: TGTGCCAGCAGTTCTACCGGGACAGGGTTCGAGCAGTACTTC.